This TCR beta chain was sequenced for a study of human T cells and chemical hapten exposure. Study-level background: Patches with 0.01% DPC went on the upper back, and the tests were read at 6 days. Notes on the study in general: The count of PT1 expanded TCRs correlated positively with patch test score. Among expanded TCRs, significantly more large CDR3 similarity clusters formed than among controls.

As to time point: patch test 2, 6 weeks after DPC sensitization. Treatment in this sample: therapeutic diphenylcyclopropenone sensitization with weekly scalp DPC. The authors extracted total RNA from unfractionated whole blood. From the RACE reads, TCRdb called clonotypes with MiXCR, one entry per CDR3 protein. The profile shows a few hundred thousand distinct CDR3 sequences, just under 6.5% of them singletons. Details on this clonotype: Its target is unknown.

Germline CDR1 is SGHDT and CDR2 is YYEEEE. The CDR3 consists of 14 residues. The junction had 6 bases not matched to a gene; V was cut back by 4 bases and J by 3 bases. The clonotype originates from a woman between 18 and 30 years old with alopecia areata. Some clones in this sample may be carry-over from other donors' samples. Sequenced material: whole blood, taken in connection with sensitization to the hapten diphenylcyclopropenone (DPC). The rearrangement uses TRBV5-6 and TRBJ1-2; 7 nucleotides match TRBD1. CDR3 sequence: CASSVGTAYYGYTF. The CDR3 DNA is TGTGCCAGCAGCGTCGGGACAGCTTACTATGGCTACACCTTC.